This TCR beta chain was obtained from a study of CD8 T cells in ankylosing spondylitis. Broader study findings: Existing reports had already noted some motif variants in reactive arthritis synovial fluid and blood.

This clonotype was picked up a small number of times. Its antigen is not identified. Libraries of TCR beta came from quantitative 5'-RACE with molecular barcodes. TCRdb re-derived calls from the 5' RACE reads in MiXCR, one entry per CDR3 protein. The sample records 250,000 to 400,000 distinct CDR3 sequences, about 9.9% being singletons. Looked up from germline, CDR1 is DFQATT and CDR2 is SNEGSKA (reference sequence). The junction had 13 bases not matched to a gene; V was cut back by 5 bases and J by 1 base. The CDR3 covers 17 residues. The sequencing input was blood, either unsorted or a sorted T cell fraction (not recorded which). The chain has TRBV20-1 and TRBJ2-3, with 9 bases matching TRBD2. This clonotype was obtained from a female donor with ankylosing spondylitis or in good health (not recorded which). As DNA, the CDR3 is TGCAGTGCTGGGGGTCGGCGGGGGGGCGGGGGCACAGATACGCAGTATTTT. Translated: CSAGGRRGGGGTDTQYF.